This TCR beta chain comes out of a study of blood T cell repertoires in COVID-19. How the authors handled the data: Reference gene primer amplification in the assay estimated nucleated cell counts. Only in-frame clones appear in the TCRdb table, and some are missing; sequencing was by immunoSEQ multiplex PCR. The V and J calls and clone size come from that table; D and trimming were worked out from the DNA. The sample yields 150,000 to 200,000 clones, 80% to 90% seen once. This CDR3 region has 13 residues. Germline lookup yields CDR1 SGHNT and CDR2 YYREEE (reference sequence). With 5 bases removed from V and 8 bases from J, the gap between germline ends came to 11 bases.

The J gene is TRBJ1-6, the V gene TRBV5-4; tentative D call: TRBD1 (5 bases). Sequencing was carried out using peripheral blood. This receptor was identified in a man in his 60s with acute or convalescent COVID-19. The CDR3 reads CASRVQGYSPLHF. CDR3 coding DNA: TGTGCCAGCAGAGTCCAGGGTTATTCACCCCTCCACTTT.